This T cell receptor (beta chain) was documented in a study of T cell responses to AZD1222 COVID-19 vaccine. Study-level findings and limits: White British people made up most donors, females outnumbered males, and clonal diversity was possibly underestimated. Reportedly, nearly half of unique spike TCRs recognized epitopes outside B.1.351/B.1.1.7 mutations.

Trimming took off 4 bases at V and 0 bases at J, with 16 bases between the two ends. Germline V gene sequence: CDR1 MDHEN, CDR2 SYDVKM. This CDR3 has 17 amino acids. Repertoires were generated with immunoSEQ multiplex PCR, while TCRdb's copy carries only in-frame clones and drops some. The data show about 180,000 clones, about nine tenths seen once. With regard to this clone: Its cognate antigen is unknown.

Second doses were pooled across both intervals (about 4 or about 12 weeks). This sequence joins TRBV28 and TRBJ1-5; D ambiguous. The sequenced sample was peripheral blood, obtained 28 days after the second AZD1222 dose. The sequence was collected from an adult who received the AZD1222 COVID-19 vaccine. The CDR3: CASSSRRSLYSNQPQHF. CDR3 in DNA: TGTGCCAGCAGTTCCCGGAGATCTTTGTATAGCAATCAGCCCCAGCATTTT.